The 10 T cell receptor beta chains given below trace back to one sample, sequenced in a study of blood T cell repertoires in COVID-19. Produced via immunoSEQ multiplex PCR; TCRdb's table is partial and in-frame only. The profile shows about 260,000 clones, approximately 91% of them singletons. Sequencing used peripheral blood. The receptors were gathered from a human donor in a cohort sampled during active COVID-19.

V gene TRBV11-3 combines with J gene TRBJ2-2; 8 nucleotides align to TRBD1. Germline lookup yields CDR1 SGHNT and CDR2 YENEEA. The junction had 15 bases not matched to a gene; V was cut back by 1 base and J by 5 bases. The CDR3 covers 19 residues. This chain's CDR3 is CASSLAGYFLGTGTGELFF. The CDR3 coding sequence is TGTGCCAGCAGCTTAGCAGGATATTTTCTCGGGACAGGAACCGGGGAGCTGTTTTTT. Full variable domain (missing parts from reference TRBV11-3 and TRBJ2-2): EAGVVQSPRYKIIEKKQPVAFWCNPISGHNTLYWYLQNLGQGPELLIRYENEEAVDDSQLPKDRFSAERLKGVDSTLKIQPAELGDSAVYLCASSLAGYFLGTGTGELFFGEGSRLTVL.

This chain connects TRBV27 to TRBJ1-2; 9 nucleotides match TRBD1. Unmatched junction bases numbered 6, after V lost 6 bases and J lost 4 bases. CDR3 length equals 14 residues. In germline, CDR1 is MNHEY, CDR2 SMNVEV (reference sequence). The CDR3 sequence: CASRPGTGIYGYTF. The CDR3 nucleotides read TGTGCCAGCAGACCCGGGACAGGGATCTATGGCTACACCTTC.

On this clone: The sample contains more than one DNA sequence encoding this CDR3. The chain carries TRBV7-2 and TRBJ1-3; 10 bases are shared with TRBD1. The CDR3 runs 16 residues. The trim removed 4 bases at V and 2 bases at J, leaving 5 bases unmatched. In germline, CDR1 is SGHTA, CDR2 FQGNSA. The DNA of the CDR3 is TGTGCCAGCAGCTCCCGGGACAGGGGTGCTGGAAACACCATATATTTT. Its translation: CASSSRDRGAGNTIYF.

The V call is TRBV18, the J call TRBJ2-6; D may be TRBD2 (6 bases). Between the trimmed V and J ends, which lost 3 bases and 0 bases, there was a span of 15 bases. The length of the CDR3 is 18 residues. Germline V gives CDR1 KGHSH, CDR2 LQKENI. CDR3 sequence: CASSPLGGPSSGANVLTF. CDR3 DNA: TGTGCCAGCTCACCTTTGGGGGGACCAAGCTCTGGGGCCAACGTCCTGACTTTC.

The CDR3 is CASSSSANTGELFF. The CDR3 DNA reads as TGTGCCAGCAGCTCTAGCGCTAACACCGGGGAGCTGTTTTTT. This chain uses TRBV5-4 with TRBJ2-2; D is possibly TRBD2 (6 bases). The germline V and J ends were trimmed by 3 bases and 2 bases, with 8 bases remaining between them. Germline V gene data show CDR1 as SGHNT and CDR2 as YYREEE (reference sequence). CDR3 size: 14 residues.

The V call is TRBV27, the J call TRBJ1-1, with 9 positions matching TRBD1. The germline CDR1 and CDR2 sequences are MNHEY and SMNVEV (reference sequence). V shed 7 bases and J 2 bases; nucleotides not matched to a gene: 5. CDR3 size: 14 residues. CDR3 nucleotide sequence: TGTGCCAGCACTCCGGACAGGGGTAACACTGAAGCTTTCTTT. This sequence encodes CASTPDRGNTEAFF.

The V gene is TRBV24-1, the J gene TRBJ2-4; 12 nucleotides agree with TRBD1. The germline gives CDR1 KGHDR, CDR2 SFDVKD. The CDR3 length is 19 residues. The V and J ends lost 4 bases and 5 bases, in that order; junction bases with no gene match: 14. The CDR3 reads CATSDGSTGTGGGENIQYF. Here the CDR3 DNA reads TGTGCCACCAGTGACGGATCGACCGGGACAGGGGGCGGCGAAAACATTCAGTACTTC.

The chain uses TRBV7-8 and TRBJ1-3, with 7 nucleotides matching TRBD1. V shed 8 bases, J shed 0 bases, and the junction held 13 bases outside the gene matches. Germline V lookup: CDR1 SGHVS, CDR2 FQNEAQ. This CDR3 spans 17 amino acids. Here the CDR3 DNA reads TGTGCCAGCTATCAGAGAGGACAGGTGAACTCTGGAAACACCATATATTTT. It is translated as CASYQRGQVNSGNTIYF. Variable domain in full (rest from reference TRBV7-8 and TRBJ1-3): GAGVSQSPRYKVAKRGQDVALRCDPISGHVSLFWYQQALGQGPEFLTYFQNEAQLDKSGLPSDRFFAERPEGSVSTLKIQRTQQEDSAVYLCASYQRGQVNSGNTIYFGEGSWLTVV.

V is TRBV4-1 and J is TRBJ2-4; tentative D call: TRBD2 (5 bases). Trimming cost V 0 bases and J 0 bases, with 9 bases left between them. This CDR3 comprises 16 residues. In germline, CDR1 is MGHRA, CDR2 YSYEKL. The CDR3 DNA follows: TGCGCCAGCAGCCAAGATTGGACTTTAGCCAAAAACATTCAGTACTTC. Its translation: CASSQDWTLAKNIQYF.

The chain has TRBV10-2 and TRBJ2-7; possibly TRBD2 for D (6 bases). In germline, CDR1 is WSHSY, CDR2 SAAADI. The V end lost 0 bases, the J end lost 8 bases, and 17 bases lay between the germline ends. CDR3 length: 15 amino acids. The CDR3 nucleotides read TGCGCCAGCAGTGAGTCTTCGGACCGCGGGAAACAGCAGTACTTC. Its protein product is CASSESSDRGKQQYF.